The 18 T cell receptor beta chains given below trace back to one sample, sequenced in a study of T cell responses to AZD1222 COVID-19 vaccine (dated by TCRdb to the early 2020s). Libraries came from the immunoSEQ multiplex PCR assay. In TCRdb, the immuneACCESS table is reduced to in-frame sequences with V and J assigned. These tables do not hold every clone; where another copy was compared, an unresolved V gene accounts for under half, and the others remain unexplained. The sample has 95,000 or so clones on record, about 88% of them singletons. About 3.7% of the sample is in the top ten clones. Sample time point, as interpreted from the label and publication: baseline before first vaccination. The material sequenced was peripheral blood, taken on day 0 of AZD1222 vaccination. The receptors here all came from an adult in good health.

The genes are TRBV9 and TRBJ2-5, with 8 bases matching TRBD2. The CDR3 consists of 14 residues. Per germline, CDR1 SGDLS and CDR2 YYNGEE. With V trimmed by 3 bases and J by 2 bases, 3 bases remained unmatched. CDR3 bases: TGTGCCAGCAGCGCACTAGCGGCACAAGAGACCCAGTACTTC. It yields the protein CASSALAAQETQYF.

The chain links TRBV7-2 to TRBJ2-7; D is possibly TRBD1 or TRBD2 (5 bases each). V lost 3 bases and J 2 bases, leaving 11 bases between the germline ends. This CDR3 is 14 amino acids long. The V gene's germline CDR1 is SGHTA and CDR2 FQGNSA. The chain's CDR3 is CASSFGTGPYEQYF. The CDR3 DNA is TGTGCCAGCAGCTTCGGGACGGGGCCCTACGAGCAGTACTTC.

The CDR3: CASSQGGSYGYTF. The CDR3 DNA follows: TGCGCCAGCAGCCAGGGGGGGAGCTATGGCTACACCTTC. The chain has TRBV4-1 and TRBJ1-2; perhaps TRBD1 as D (5 bases). The CDR3 runs 13 residues. V shed 3 bases and J shed 4 bases, with 9 bases lying between them. Germline loops: CDR1 MGHRA, CDR2 YSYEKL.

This chain uses TRBV7-2 with TRBJ1-2; D unresolved. With 5 bases removed from V and 4 bases from J, the gap between germline ends came to 8 bases. There are 12 residues in the CDR3. Germline V gives CDR1 SGHTA, CDR2 FQGNSA. The CDR3 here is CASSHTLYGYTF. The DNA for the CDR3 is TGTGCCAGCAGCCACACCCTCTATGGCTACACCTTC.

This chain uses TRBV19 with TRBJ1-2; 10 positions agree with TRBD1. V shed 6 bases and J 2 bases; nucleotides not matched to a gene: 3. The CDR3 consists of 14 residues. The V gene's germline CDR1 is LNHDA and CDR2 SQIVND (reference sequence). The CDR3 loop is CASSPTGGNYGYTF. For the CDR3, the DNA is TGTGCCAGTAGCCCGACAGGGGGCAACTATGGCTACACCTTC.

The genes are TRBV3-1 (or the pseudogene TRBV3-2) and TRBJ1-2; D not certain. The CDR3 is made up of 14 amino acids. Germline CDR1 reads LGHDT; CDR2 reads YNNKEL (reference sequence). Deletions cut 6 bases from V and 4 bases from J, with 15 bases between. In DNA form, the CDR3 reads TGTGCCAGCAGTACTGGGAACGGACCCTATGGCTACACCTTC. This codes for CASSTGNGPYGYTF.

The V call is TRBV5-8, the J call TRBJ2-7; D gene uncertain. The V gene's germline CDR1 is SGHTS and CDR2 YDEGEE. V dropped 1 base and J dropped 6 bases, with 14 bases sitting between them. The CDR3 is 14 residues long. The CDR3 region has the DNA TGTGCCAGCAGCTTGATCTCCTGGCGGCGCGAGCAGTACTTC. Translated, it gives CASSLISWRREQYF.

This sequence joins TRBV18 and TRBJ2-1, with a possible D match to TRBD1 (6 bases). Trimming cost V 4 bases and J 0 bases, with 16 bases left between them. The CDR3 is made up of 17 amino acids. Germline V gene sequence: CDR1 KGHSH, CDR2 LQKENI. The CDR3 nucleotides are TGTGCCAGCTCACGGAATGACAGGTCGATCTCCTACAATGAGCAGTTCTTC. Translating gives CASSRNDRSISYNEQFF.

The chain couples TRBV6-5 to TRBJ1-3; a possible D gene is TRBD1 (5 bases). Germline CDR1 reads MNHEY; CDR2 reads SVGAGI. V lost 7 bases, J lost 2 bases, and 9 bases lay in between. The CDR3 runs to 13 residues. CDR3 nucleotide sequence: TGTGCCAGCACCGGGGCTCCTGGAAACACCATATATTTT. Translation: CASTGAPGNTIYF.

This clone was observed a few times. The CDR3 sequence is CASSAAWGSNQPQHF. Here the CDR3 DNA reads TGTGCCAGCAGCGCGGCTTGGGGGTCAAATCAGCCCCAGCATTTT. The V and J genes are TRBV7-9 and TRBJ1-5; a possible D gene is TRBD1 (5 bases). CDR1 is SEHNR, CDR2 FQNEAQ, per germline (reference sequence). This CDR3 spans 15 amino acids. V was clipped by 5 bases and J by 4 bases, with 15 bases between them. Full variable domain (rest looked up from reference TRBV7-9 and TRBJ1-5): DTGVSQNPRHKITKRGQNVTFRCDPISEHNRLYWYRQTLGQGPEFLTYFQNEAQLEKSRLLSDRFSAERPKGSFSTLEIQRTEQGDSAMYLCASSAAWGSNQPQHFGDGTRLSIL.

This clone showed up just once. This chain links TRBV7-6 with TRBJ1-6, with TRBD1 as a possible D gene (5 bases). V gave up 1 base and J gave up 10 bases, with 17 bases separating them. Germline CDR1 SGHVS, CDR2 FNYEAQ. The CDR3 spans 16 residues. This CDR3 is CASSLGSGYGRSPLHF. The CDR3 DNA reads TGTGCCAGCAGCTTAGGGTCAGGGTACGGCCGCTCACCCCTCCACTTT.

The chain links TRBV4-1 to TRBJ1-2; 7 bases agree with TRBD1. CDR3 length: 13 amino acids. J was trimmed by 8 bases and V by 5 bases; bases with no gene match: 8. Germline values: CDR1 MGHRA, CDR2 YSYEKL. The CDR3 here is CASSNRDSRGYTF. CDR3 DNA: TGCGCCAGCAGCAACCGGGACAGTAGAGGCTACACCTTC.

The chain employs TRBV10-3 and TRBJ2-1; D remains ambiguous. This CDR3 contains 14 residues. Per the germline V gene, CDR1 is ENHRY and CDR2 is SYGVKD. Between the trimmed V and J ends, which lost 7 bases and 0 bases, there was a span of 10 bases. CDR3: CAIKPGSSYNEQFF. The CDR3 nucleotides are TGTGCCATCAAACCAGGCAGCTCCTACAATGAGCAGTTCTTC.

The chain employs TRBV3-1 (or the pseudogene TRBV3-2) and TRBJ1-2; D may be TRBD1 (6 bases). V dropped 5 bases and J dropped 7 bases, with 14 bases sitting between them. The CDR3 covers 13 residues. CDR1 is LGHDT and CDR2 is YNNKEL in the germline V gene (reference sequence). The chain's CDR3 is CASSTGMGAGYTF. The DNA for the CDR3 is TGTGCCAGCAGCACGGGAATGGGGGCTGGCTACACCTTC.

The V and J genes are TRBV19 and TRBJ1-5; D ambiguous. In germline, CDR1 is LNHDA, CDR2 SQIVND (reference sequence). The CDR3 runs 13 residues. V was cut by 3 bases and J by 2 bases, with 5 bases left in between. DNA for the CDR3: TGTGCCAGTAGTATTATGGGCAATCAGCCCCAGCATTTT. This sequence encodes CASSIMGNQPQHF. Based on the CDR3 plus reference TRBV19 and TRBJ1-5, the full variable domain is DGGITQSPKYLFRKEGQNVTLSCEQNLNHDAMYWYRQDPGQGLRLIYYSQIVNDFQKGDIAEGYSVSREKKESFPLTVTSAQKNPTAFYLCASSIMGNQPQHFGDGTRLSIL.

The chain couples TRBV24-1 to TRBJ2-2, with 10 bases identical to TRBD2. The CDR3 totals 16 residues. Germline assignment: CDR1 KGHDR and CDR2 SFDVKD. V lost 8 bases to trimming and J lost 0 bases; unmatched junction nucleotides: 5. The CDR3 is CATKERGGTNTGELFF. CDR3 nucleotides: TGTGCCACCAAAGAGCGGGGGGGCACGAACACCGGGGAGCTGTTTTTT.

The CDR3 sequence is CASSVAGGPYEQYF. CDR3 DNA: TGTGCCAGCAGCGTAGCGGGGGGGCCCTACGAGCAGTACTTC. The chain carries TRBV9 and TRBJ2-7, with 8 nucleotides matching TRBD2. Losses at the gene ends were 0 bases for V and 2 bases for J; bases not matched to a gene: 1. The CDR3 contains 14 residues. CDR1 and CDR2 (germline): SGDLS, YYNGEE. Full variable domain (missing parts from reference TRBV9 and TRBJ2-7): DSGVTQTPKHLITATGQRVTLRCSPRSGDLSVYWYQQSLDQGLQFLIQYYNGEERAKGNILERFSAQQFPDLHSELNLSSLELGDSALYFCASSVAGGPYEQYFGPGTRLTVT.

The chain is built from TRBV29-1 and TRBJ1-1; D is perhaps TRBD1 (6 bases). Germline loops: CDR1 SQVTM, CDR2 ANQGSEA. This CDR3 contains 14 residues. With 8 bases removed from V and 3 bases from J, the gap between germline ends came to 19 bases. CDR3 residues: CSYQGRTAYTEAFF. CDR3 DNA sequence: TGCAGCTACCAGGGGAGGACCGCGTACACTGAAGCTTTCTTT. The full variable domain, in which reference TRBV29-1 and TRBJ1-1 provide the parts outside the CDR3, is SAVISQKPSRDICQRGTSLTIQCQVDSQVTMMFWYRQQPGQSLTLIATANQGSEATYESGFVIDKFPISRPNLTFSTLTVSNMSPEDSSIYLCSYQGRTAYTEAFFGQGTRLTVV.